Shown below are 5 T cell receptor beta chains from a single sample sequenced in a study of blood T cell repertoires in COVID-19. Only in-frame clones appear in the TCRdb table, and some are missing; sequencing was by immunoSEQ multiplex PCR. Among 150,000 or so clones listed, around 84% were seen once. Material: peripheral blood. These receptors all stem from a human donor in a cohort sampled during active COVID-19.

With regard to this clone: At one end the junction does not follow the germline gene, possibly because of a read error. The genes are TRBV7-7 and TRBJ1-3; D may be TRBD1 (5 bases). CDR1 SSHAT and CDR2 FNYEAQ come from the germline V gene (reference sequence). The CDR3 sequence is 16 residues long. Written as DNA, the CDR3 is TGTGCTAGCAGCTTAGGCGTTGGGGCGAGAGGAAACACCATATATTTT. Its protein product is CASSLGVGARGNTIYF.

This sequence joins TRBV28 and TRBJ1-1; D gene unclear. V shed 7 bases and J shed 4 bases, with 10 bases lying between them. The CDR3 consists of 12 residues. Germline CDR1 reads MDHEN; CDR2 reads SYDVKM. This CDR3 is CASTESSTEAFF. Written as DNA, the CDR3 is TGTGCCAGCACCGAAAGTAGCACTGAAGCTTTCTTT.

The V call is TRBV11-1, the J call TRBJ1-1; 8 bases fit TRBD1. The germline V gene has CDR1 SGHAT and CDR2 FQDESV (reference sequence). The V segment lost 0 bases and the J segment 4 bases; nucleotides outside the gene matches: 7. CDR3 size: 16 residues. The CDR3 sequence: CASSLAGRGPGTEAFF. The DNA of the CDR3 is TGTGCCAGCAGCTTAGCTGGCAGGGGGCCGGGCACTGAAGCTTTCTTT.

The V and J genes are TRBV19 and TRBJ2-1; D is unresolved. The V end was cut by 3 bases, the J end by 0 bases, with 6 bases between. Per the germline V gene, CDR1 is LNHDA and CDR2 is SQIVND (reference sequence). The CDR3 consists of 14 residues. The DNA for the CDR3 is TGTGCCAGTAGTATTGGCCACTCCTACAATGAGCAGTTCTTC. Protein product: CASSIGHSYNEQFF.

This chain links TRBV29-1 with TRBJ2-1; TRBD1 matches 8 bases. Germline lookup yields CDR1 SQVTM and CDR2 ANQGSEA. This CDR3 has 14 residues. Trimming took 6 bases from V and 3 from J; bases not matched to a gene: 7. The CDR3 protein is CSVGMGTGYNEQFF. The CDR3 DNA sequence: TGCAGCGTCGGCATGGGGACAGGCTACAATGAGCAGTTCTTC.